What follows are 28 T cell receptor beta chains derived from one specimen sequenced in a study of cytomegalovirus exposure and HLA in healthy donors. The PCR contained 60 Vbeta and 13 Jbeta primers. The table came from immunoSEQ multiplex PCR; TCRdb's copy has only in-frame clones and leaves some out. The data contain about 160,000 clones, around 79% of them singletons. Sequencing was carried out using PBMCs. The source is a woman in her 50s in good health and CMV-seropositive.

The rearrangement uses TRBV2 and TRBJ1-1, with 9 bases fitting TRBD1. V trimming: 5 bases; J trimming: 6 bases; junction bases outside the gene matches: 10. This CDR3 has 15 residues. Germline V CDR1 and CDR2: SNHLY, FYNNEI. CDR3 loop: CASSIRDREVAEAFF. The CDR3 DNA sequence: TGTGCCAGCAGTATCCGGGACAGGGAGGTCGCTGAAGCTTTCTTT.

The J gene is TRBJ2-1, the V gene TRBV2; possible D gene TRBD2, 7 bases. This CDR3 comprises 15 residues. CDR1 SNHLY and CDR2 FYNNEI come from the germline V gene. V gave up 5 bases and J gave up 7 bases, with 18 bases separating them. The CDR3 nucleotides read TGTGCCAGCAGTTCGGGGGGCGGCACATGGAATGAGCAGTTCTTC. Amino acid sequence: CASSSGGGTWNEQFF.

The rearrangement uses TRBV5-4 and TRBJ2-2, with 10 bases matching TRBD2. CDR3 length: 16 amino acids. V lost 0 bases to trimming and J lost 7 bases; unmatched junction nucleotides: 6. Germline-derived CDR1 and CDR2 are SGHNT and YYREEE (reference sequence). The DNA for the CDR3 is TGTGCCAGCAGCTTGGCCCCAGCGGGAGGGGGCGGGGAGCTGTTTTTT. This encodes CASSLAPAGGGGELFF.

This clone has more than one count but fewer than ten. V gene TRBV6-1 combines with J gene TRBJ2-5, with 7 bases lining up with TRBD1. The end of the DNA is better explained by TRBJ2-7, so the J call may be wrong. The germline gives CDR1 MNHNS, CDR2 SASEGT. CDR3 length equals 14 residues. The CDR3 bases are TGTGCCAGCAGTATGACAGGGATTACCTACGAGCAGTACTTC. This gives the protein CASSMTGITYEQYF.

This chain connects TRBV5-4 to TRBJ2-4; the D gene is possibly TRBD2 (5 bases). Germline CDR1 reads SGHNT; CDR2 reads YYREEE (reference sequence). The germline V and J ends were trimmed by 2 bases and 0 bases, with 9 bases remaining between them. The CDR3 totals 15 residues. The CDR3 bases are TGTGCCAGCAGCTTTTATGAGGGAGCCAAAAACATTCAGTACTTC. Translating it yields CASSFYEGAKNIQYF.

The rearrangement joins TRBV2 to TRBJ2-1; TRBD1 matches 9 bases. CDR1 is SNHLY, CDR2 FYNNEI, per germline. The CDR3 is 16 amino acids. Trimming removed 5 bases from V and 6 bases from J; junction bases left unmatched: 11. The CDR3 reads CASSRQGQGILNEQFF. DNA for the CDR3: TGTGCCAGCAGTAGACAGGGACAGGGAATCCTCAATGAGCAGTTCTTC.

The chain has TRBV7-9 and TRBJ1-5; D unclear. V dropped 4 bases and J dropped 0 bases, with 13 bases sitting between them. The CDR3 is 16 amino acids. Germline assignment: CDR1 SEHNR and CDR2 FQNEAQ (reference sequence). In DNA, the CDR3 is TGTGCCAGCAGCTCCCCGTGGGAGGATAGCAATCAGCCCCAGCATTTT. It encodes CASSSPWEDSNQPQHF.

The chain uses TRBV10-3 and TRBJ2-7, with D tentatively TRBD1 (5 bases). Germline CDR1 ENHRY, CDR2 SYGVKD. Between the trimmed V and J ends, which lost 2 bases and 3 bases, there was a span of 8 bases. The CDR3 has 13 residues. The CDR3 nucleotides are TGTGCCATCAGTGAGGGGGCAGGCTACGAGCAGTACTTC. Translating it yields CAISEGAGYEQYF.

V usage is TRBV5-1 and J usage is TRBJ2-3; 9 nucleotides match TRBD2. This CDR3 is built from 16 residues. Losses at the gene ends were 3 bases for V and 1 base for J; bases not matched to a gene: 6. Germline V lookup: CDR1 SGHRS, CDR2 YFSETQ. This chain's CDR3 is CASSSFRTSGTDTQYF. The CDR3 nucleotides are TGCGCCAGCAGCTCCTTTCGGACTAGCGGCACAGATACGCAGTATTTT.

CDR3 DNA sequence: TGTGCCAGCAGCGACGGGACTAGCGGGACGATACAAGAGACCCAGTACTTC. It codes for CASSDGTSGTIQETQYF. V is TRBV9 and J is TRBJ2-7, with TRBD2 matching 13 bases. TRBJ2-5 explains the end of the DNA better; the J call may be wrong. Germline lookup yields CDR1 SGDLS and CDR2 YYNGEE. CDR3 length: 17 residues.

The chain has TRBV4-1 and TRBJ2-7, with 14 bases identical to TRBD2. The ends lost 0 bases at V and 3 bases at J; junction bases unmatched: 10. There are 19 residues in the CDR3. Germline CDR1 MGHRA, CDR2 YSYEKL. The DNA for the CDR3 is TGCGCCAGCAGCCAAGACAGGACTAGCGGGAGGCTGGGGGTCTACGAGCAGTACTTC. Translating gives CASSQDRTSGRLGVYEQYF.

This clone was found a few times. The CDR3 sequence is CASSEGFTSGRSSGGDNEQFF. The CDR3 coding sequence is TGTGCCAGCAGTGAAGGGTTTACTAGCGGGAGGTCCTCGGGGGGGGACAATGAGCAGTTCTTC. The V gene is TRBV2, the J gene TRBJ2-1; TRBD2 matches 12 bases. J lost 5 bases, V lost 1 base, and 18 bases had no gene match. Germline CDR1 is SNHLY and CDR2 is FYNNEI. The CDR3 extends over 21 amino acids.

V gene TRBV5-6 combines with J gene TRBJ1-3; 8 nucleotides line up with TRBD1. Trimming took 5 bases from V and 3 from J; bases not matched to a gene: 7. This CDR3 has 15 amino acids. Germline CDR1 SGHDT, CDR2 YYEEEE. CDR3 in DNA: TGTGCCAGCAGTTTTAAGACAGGGGATGGAAACACCATATATTTT. Translating gives CASSFKTGDGNTIYF.

This clone turned up a few times. This chain uses TRBV6-1 with TRBJ1-1; weak D call: TRBD1 (5 bases). V was trimmed by 3 bases and J by 7 bases, leaving 15 bases between them. The CDR3 consists of 14 residues. The germline V gene has CDR1 MNHNS and CDR2 SASEGT. The CDR3 coding sequence is TGTGCCAGCAGTGATACCCTCAGACAGCATGAAGCTTTCTTT. Translating gives CASSDTLRQHEAFF.

In this sample, this clone turned up once. Here the CDR3 reads CAWSAFGGGGDYGYTF. Written as DNA, the CDR3 is TGTGCCTGGAGTGCGTTCGGAGGGGGCGGCGACTATGGCTACACCTTC. The chain uses TRBV30 and TRBJ1-2; 7 bases agree with TRBD1. Germline-derived CDR1 and CDR2 are GTSNPN and SVGIG (reference sequence). The CDR3 totals 16 residues. The V gene end was trimmed by 1 base and the J gene end by 3 bases; junction bases not matched to a gene: 11.

This clone was observed a handful of times. Other DNA sequences in this specimen translate into the identical CDR3. The gene calls are TRBV28 and TRBJ2-2; D uncertain. The germline V gene has CDR1 MDHEN and CDR2 SYDVKM. This CDR3 contains 13 residues. V lost 3 bases and J lost 5, with 7 bases in between. The CDR3 protein is CASSFRGTGELFF. For the CDR3, the DNA is TGTGCCAGCAGTTTTCGCGGAACCGGGGAGCTGTTTTTT.

The rearrangement links TRBV5-1 to TRBJ2-7, with a tentative D call TRBD2 (6 bases). This CDR3 is built from 15 residues. V lost 0 bases to trimming and J lost 2 bases, with 12 bases between them. Germline CDR1 reads SGHRS; CDR2 reads YFSETQ. The CDR3 spells CASSLAVSGAYEQYF. In nucleotides, the CDR3 is TGCGCCAGCAGCTTGGCCGTTAGCGGCGCCTACGAGCAGTACTTC.

V gene TRBV27 combines with J gene TRBJ2-7, with D maybe TRBD2 (6 bases). CDR1 and CDR2 (germline): MNHEY, SMNVEV (reference sequence). The ends were cut back, 4 bases at V and 1 base at J, with 17 bases in the middle. The CDR3 covers 16 residues. The CDR3 DNA reads TGTGCCAGCAGTTCGGGCGGGGCAGGGATATCCTACGAGCAGTACTTC. It yields the protein CASSSGGAGISYEQYF.

The chain combines TRBV25-1 with TRBJ1-2; 7 bases map to TRBD1. The germline V gene encodes CDR1 MGHDK and CDR2 SYGVNS. Germline trimming cut 4 bases from V and 8 bases from J; bases unmatched to any gene: 13. There are 15 residues in the CDR3. CDR3 sequence (DNA): TGTGCCAGCAGTGCCGTCGACAGGGCTGGTCGGGGCTACACCTTC. Translated, it gives CASSAVDRAGRGYTF.

This clone came up a few times. The CDR3 protein is CASSYYTGGAFSYEQYF. The CDR3 DNA reads TGTGCCAGCAGCTATTATACAGGGGGTGCTTTCTCCTACGAGCAGTACTTC. The chain is built from TRBV5-5 and TRBJ2-7, with TRBD1 matching over 8 bases. Losses at the gene ends were 3 bases for V and 0 bases for J; bases not matched to a gene: 11. Germline V gene data show CDR1 as SGHKS and CDR2 as YYEKEE (reference sequence). The CDR3 runs to 17 residues.

CDR3 DNA sequence: TGTGCCAGCAGCTTAGAGAGGACCCAGTACTTC. It codes for CASSLERTQYF. The gene calls are TRBV11-2 and TRBJ2-5; D not resolved. V was shortened by 0 bases and J by 7 bases, with 3 bases between the two germline ends. CDR1 is SGHAT and CDR2 is FQNNGV in the germline V gene. This CDR3 comprises 11 residues.

V usage is TRBV2 and J usage is TRBJ2-1; D unresolved. V lost 2 bases, J lost 1 base, and 3 bases lay in between. The germline gives CDR1 SNHLY, CDR2 FYNNEI. The CDR3 extends over 13 amino acids. The CDR3 reads CASSETSYNEQFF. The CDR3 coding sequence is TGTGCCAGCAGTGAAACTTCCTACAATGAGCAGTTCTTC.

The V call is TRBV18, the J call TRBJ2-1, with 14 nucleotides matching TRBD2. CDR3 length equals 18 residues. CDR1 and CDR2 (germline): KGHSH, LQKENI. Trimming cost V 10 bases and J 5 bases; bases outside gene matches: 16. CDR3: CATTGGTSGRMGNNEQFF. The CDR3 DNA sequence: TGTGCCACAACCGGGGGGACTAGCGGGAGAATGGGGAACAATGAGCAGTTCTTC.

This chain links TRBV29-1 with TRBJ2-3; TRBD1 matches 9 bases. The junction had 9 bases not matched to a gene; V was cut back by 7 bases and J by 1 base. Germline CDR1 and CDR2: SQVTM and ANQGSEA. The CDR3 is made up of 15 amino acids. The CDR3 loop reads CSAGERDRGTDTQYF. The CDR3 bases are TGCAGCGCCGGAGAGCGGGACAGGGGCACAGATACGCAGTATTTT.

This clone showed up just once. The chain combines TRBV30 with TRBJ2-5; TRBD1 might be the D (5 bases). V was clipped by 4 bases and J by 5 bases, with 14 bases between them. This CDR3 spans 13 amino acids. Germline-derived CDR1 and CDR2 are GTSNPN and SVGIG (reference sequence). The CDR3, as DNA: TGTGCCTGGAAACATGCTTCAGGGGAGACCCAGTACTTC. Its translation is CAWKHASGETQYF.

This sequence joins TRBV7-9 and TRBJ1-1; the match to TRBD1 covers 8 bases. In germline, CDR1 is SEHNR, CDR2 FQNEAQ (reference sequence). The CDR3 length is 14 residues. The junction had 3 bases not matched to a gene; V was cut back by 5 bases and J by 1 base. The CDR3 nucleotides read TGTGCCAGCAGCAGAGGACAGGGGAACACTGAAGCTTTCTTT. This gives the protein CASSRGQGNTEAFF.

The chain links TRBV14 to TRBJ2-7, with D possibly TRBD1 on 6 matching bases. V was clipped by 2 bases and J by 5 bases, with 13 bases between them. The germline CDR1 and CDR2 sequences are SGHDN and FVKESK. The CDR3 length is 14 residues. The CDR3 region has the DNA TGTGCCAGCAGCCAAATTTCAGGGGACCACGAGCAGTACTTC. Amino acids: CASSQISGDHEQYF.

CDR3 nucleotides: TGTGCCAGCAGGCCCTGGACTAGGGCAGATACGCAGTATTTT. It encodes CASRPWTRADTQYF. The J gene is TRBJ2-3, the V gene TRBV2, with 7 bases that match TRBD2. CDR3 length: 14 amino acids. The J segment lost 4 bases and the V segment lost 6 bases, leaving 7 bases of the junction unmatched. Germline V CDR1 and CDR2: SNHLY, FYNNEI.